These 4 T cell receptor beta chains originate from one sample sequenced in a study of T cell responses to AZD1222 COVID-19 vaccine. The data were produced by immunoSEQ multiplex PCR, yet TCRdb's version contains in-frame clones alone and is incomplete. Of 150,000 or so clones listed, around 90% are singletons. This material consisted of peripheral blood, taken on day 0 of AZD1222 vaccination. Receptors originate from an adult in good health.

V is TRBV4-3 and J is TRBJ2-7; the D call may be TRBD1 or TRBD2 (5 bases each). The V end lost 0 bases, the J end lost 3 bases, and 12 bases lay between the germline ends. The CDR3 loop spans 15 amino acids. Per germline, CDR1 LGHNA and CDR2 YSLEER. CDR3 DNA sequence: TGCGCCAGCAGCCAAGATTATGGGGGTGGCTACGAGCAGTACTTC. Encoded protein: CASSQDYGGGYEQYF.

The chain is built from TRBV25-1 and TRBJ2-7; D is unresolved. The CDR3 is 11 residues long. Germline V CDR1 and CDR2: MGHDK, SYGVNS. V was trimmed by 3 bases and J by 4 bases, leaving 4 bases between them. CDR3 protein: CASSDLYEQYF. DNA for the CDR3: TGTGCCAGCAGTGACCTTTACGAGCAGTACTTC.

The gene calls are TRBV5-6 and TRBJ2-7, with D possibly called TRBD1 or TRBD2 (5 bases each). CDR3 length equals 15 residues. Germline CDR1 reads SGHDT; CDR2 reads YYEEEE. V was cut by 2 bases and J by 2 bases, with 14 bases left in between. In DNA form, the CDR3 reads TGTGCCAGCAGCTTCGGGGCCCAAGGGACCTACGAGCAGTACTTC. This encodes CASSFGAQGTYEQYF.

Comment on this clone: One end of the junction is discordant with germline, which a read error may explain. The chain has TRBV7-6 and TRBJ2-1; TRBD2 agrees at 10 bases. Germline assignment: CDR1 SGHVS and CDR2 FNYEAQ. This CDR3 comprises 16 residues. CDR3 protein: CASSPRLAGSNNEQFF. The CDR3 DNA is TGTGCCAGCAGCCCTCGACTAGCGGGCTCCAACAATGAGCAGTTCTTC.